This record concerns one TCR beta chain sequence. Its antigen is unidentified. The CDR3 length is 14 residues. Looked up from germline, CDR1 is SGHRS and CDR2 is YFSETQ. Nested amplification of TCRalpha and TCRbeta cDNA involved two PCRs of approximately 16 and 10 cycles. TCRdb re-called the 5' RACE reads; one entry per CDR3 protein, DNA not given. The sample holds some 330,000 distinct CDR3 sequences. The sample is drawn from a study of monozygotic twins with inflammatory bowel disease. Points from the study as a whole: Clonotype overlap with others was lower in IBD patients than in healthy twins, a difference that was greatest with disease activity. Treatment differences in immunosuppression may have added variability to the repertoires of patients.

It was from whole blood, with no T cell sorting, that total RNA was isolated. Source material: blood. The TCR originated in a human donor with ulcerative colitis or Crohn's disease, or a healthy co-twin of an affected twin (not recorded which). The chain has TRBV5-1 and TRBJ2-5; the D gene TCRdb calls, TRBD1, cannot be checked with no DNA. This CDR3 reads CASSLQGARETQYF.